The clone carrying this T cell receptor beta chain came up once. Its specificity is not known. Use of 60 Vbeta and 13 Jbeta primers characterized the PCR. The repertoire was sequenced with immunoSEQ multiplex PCR; TCRdb's copy has only in-frame clones and lacks some. The data show about 94,000 clones, roughly 80% seen once. This sample was included in a study of cytomegalovirus exposure and HLA in healthy donors. Healthy people donating bone marrow made up the donors. Study-wide findings and caveats: Rates of TCR association differed by HLA locus in a later analysis, with DRB1 highest and HLA-C lowest. The classifier reportedly diagnosed cytomegalovirus status with high sensitivity and specificity.

The germline V gene has CDR1 SEHNR and CDR2 FQNEAQ (reference sequence). Trimming cost V 5 bases and J 4 bases, with 11 bases left between them. This CDR3 spans 13 amino acids. This clonotype originated in a woman in her sixties in good health and CMV-seronegative. This chain joins TRBV7-9 and TRBJ1-2; tentatively, D is TRBD1 (5 bases). The sequenced sample consisted of PBMCs. The CDR3 loop reads CASSPIQGYGYTF. The CDR3 DNA reads TGTGCCAGCAGCCCAATTCAGGGCTATGGCTACACCTTC.